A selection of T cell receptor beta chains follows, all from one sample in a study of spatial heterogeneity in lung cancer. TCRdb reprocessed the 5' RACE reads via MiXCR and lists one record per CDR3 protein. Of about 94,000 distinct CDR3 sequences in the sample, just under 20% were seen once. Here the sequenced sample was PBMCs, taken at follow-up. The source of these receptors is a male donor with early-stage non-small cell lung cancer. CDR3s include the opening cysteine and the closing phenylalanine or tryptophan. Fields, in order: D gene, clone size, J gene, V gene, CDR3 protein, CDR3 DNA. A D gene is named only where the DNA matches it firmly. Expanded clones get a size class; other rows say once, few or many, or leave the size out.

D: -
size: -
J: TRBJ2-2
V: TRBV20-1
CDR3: CSARARATGELFF
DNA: TGCAGTGCTAGAGCCCGCGCTACCGGGGAGCTGTTTTTT

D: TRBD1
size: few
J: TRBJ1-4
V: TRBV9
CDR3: CASSATGGIGEKLFF
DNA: TGTGCCAGCAGCGCCACAGGGGGCATAGGGGAAAAACTGTTTTTT

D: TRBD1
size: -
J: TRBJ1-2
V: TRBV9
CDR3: CASSVAQGANYGYTF
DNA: TGTGCCAGCAGCGTAGCTCAGGGGGCGAACTATGGCTACACCTTC

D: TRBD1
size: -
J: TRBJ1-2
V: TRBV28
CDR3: CASRRLQGAYGYTF
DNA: TGTGCCAGCAGACGCCTACAGGGGGCTTATGGCTACACCTTC

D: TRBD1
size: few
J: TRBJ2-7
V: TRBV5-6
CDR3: CASTITGTGLYEQYF
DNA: TGTGCCAGCACCATTACCGGGACAGGCCTCTACGAGCAGTACTTC

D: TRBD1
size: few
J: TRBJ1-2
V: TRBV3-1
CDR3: CASSHGGTGVIYGYTF
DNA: TGTGCCAGCAGCCATGGAGGGACAGGGGTTATCTATGGCTACACCTTC

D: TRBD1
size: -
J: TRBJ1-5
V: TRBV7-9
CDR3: CASSLGQGTQPQHF
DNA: TGTGCCAGCAGCCTGGGACAGGGGACTCAGCCCCAGCATTTT

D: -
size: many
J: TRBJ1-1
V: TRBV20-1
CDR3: CSAREDTEAFF
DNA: TGCAGTGCTAGAGAGGACACTGAAGCTTTCTTT

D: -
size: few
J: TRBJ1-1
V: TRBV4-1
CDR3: CASSGGTMNTEAFF
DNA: TGCGCCAGCAGCGGCGGGACAATGAACACTGAAGCTTTCTTT

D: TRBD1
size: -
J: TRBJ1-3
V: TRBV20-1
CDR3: CSARPGQFSGNTIYF
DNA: TGCAGTGCTAGACCGGGACAGTTCTCTGGAAACACCATATATTTT

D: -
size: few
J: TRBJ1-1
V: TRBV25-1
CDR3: CASTGDTEAFF
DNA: TGTGCCAGCACAGGGGACACTGAAGCTTTCTTT

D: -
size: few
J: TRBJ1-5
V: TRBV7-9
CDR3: CASSLELGDQPQHF
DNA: TGTGCCAGCAGCTTAGAGCTGGGGGATCAGCCCCAGCATTTT

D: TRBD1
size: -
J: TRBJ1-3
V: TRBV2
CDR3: CASSSGQGVPSGNTIYF
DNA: TGTGCCAGCAGTTCTGGACAGGGAGTACCATCTGGAAACACCATATATTTT

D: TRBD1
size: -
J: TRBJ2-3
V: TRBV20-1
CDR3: CSARRGRGLSTDTQYF
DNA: TGCAGTGCTAGAAGGGGCAGGGGGCTAAGCACAGATACGCAGTATTTT

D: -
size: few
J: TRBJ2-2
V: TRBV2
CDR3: CASTRRANTGELFF
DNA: TGTGCCAGCACTCGGAGAGCGAACACCGGGGAGCTGTTTTTT

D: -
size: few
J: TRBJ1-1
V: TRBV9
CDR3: CASSAGTPNTEAFF
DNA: TGTGCCAGCAGCGCAGGGACACCGAACACTGAAGCTTTCTTT

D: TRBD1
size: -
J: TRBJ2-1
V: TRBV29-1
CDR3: CSVEATGLSYNEQFF
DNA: TGCAGCGTTGAAGCGACAGGGCTCTCCTACAATGAGCAGTTCTTC

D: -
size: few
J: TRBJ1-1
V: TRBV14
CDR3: CASSQDSIRQENTEAFF
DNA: TGTGCCAGCAGCCAAGATTCGATACGGCAGGAGAACACTGAAGCTTTCTTT

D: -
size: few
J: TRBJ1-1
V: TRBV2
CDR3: CASNLDRLNTEAFF
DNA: TGTGCCAGCAACCTCGACAGGCTCAACACTGAAGCTTTCTTT

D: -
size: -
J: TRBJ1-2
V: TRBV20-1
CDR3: CSATDRQELYGYTF
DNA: TGCAGTGCCACCGACCGGCAGGAGTTATATGGCTACACCTTC

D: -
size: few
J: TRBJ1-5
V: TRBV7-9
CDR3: CASSPGRGDQPQHF
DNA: TGTGCCAGCAGCCCCGGCAGGGGTGATCAGCCCCAGCATTTT

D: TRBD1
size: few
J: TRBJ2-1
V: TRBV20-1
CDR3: CSARDQGQEKRSSYNEQFF
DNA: TGCAGTGCTAGAGACCAGGGACAGGAGAAGCGGAGCTCCTACAATGAGCAGTTCTTC

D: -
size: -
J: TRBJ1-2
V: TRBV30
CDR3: CAWSGKEILNPNYGYTF
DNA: TGTGCCTGGAGTGGGAAAGAAATCCTTAATCCTAACTATGGCTACACCTTC

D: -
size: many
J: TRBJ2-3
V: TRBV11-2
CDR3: CASSLVAGPQDTQYF
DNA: TGTGCCAGCAGCTTAGTGGCGGGGCCGCAAGATACGCAGTATTTT

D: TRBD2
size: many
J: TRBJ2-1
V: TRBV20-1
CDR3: CSASRPSGYNEQFF
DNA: TGCAGTGCTAGTCGCCCTAGCGGATACAATGAGCAGTTCTTC

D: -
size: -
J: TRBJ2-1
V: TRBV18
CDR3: CASSPFFGLTSGNEQFF
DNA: TGTGCCAGCTCACCATTCTTTGGACTAACTTCTGGGAATGAGCAGTTCTTC

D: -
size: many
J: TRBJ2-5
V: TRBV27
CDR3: CASSLSVEETQYF
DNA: TGTGCCAGCAGTTTGTCGGTTGAAGAGACCCAGTACTTC

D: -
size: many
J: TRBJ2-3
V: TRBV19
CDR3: CASSIDTATDTQYF
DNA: TGTGCCAGTAGTATAGATACAGCCACAGATACGCAGTATTTT

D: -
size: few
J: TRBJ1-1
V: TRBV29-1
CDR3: CSAIQTMNTEAFF
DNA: TGCAGCGCCATACAGACTATGAACACTGAAGCTTTCTTT

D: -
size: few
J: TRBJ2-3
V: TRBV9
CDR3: CASSARPTDTQYF
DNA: TGTGCCAGCAGCGCCAGGCCCACAGATACGCAGTATTTT

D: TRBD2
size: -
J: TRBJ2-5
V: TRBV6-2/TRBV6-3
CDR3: CASSVGGGQRETQYF
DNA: TGTGCCAGCAGTGTCGGCGGGGGGCAGCGAGAGACCCAGTACTTC